This T cell receptor (beta chain) was observed in a study of T cells in localized non-small cell lung cancer (TCRdb year 2020). Study-level background: The study examined T cell repertoires in hundreds of patients with early-stage NSCLC and compared tumors with uninvolved tumor-adjacent lungs. All 230 or so NSCLC patients in the cohort were treatment-naive and had localized lung tumors that were resected. Of the NSCLC patients, approximately 130 were male and around 99 were female, and the mean age was approximately 66 years. General conclusions and limits of the study: Longer overall survival was associated with higher blood T cell density, whereas shorter survival was associated with higher adjacent-lung clonality. Uninvolved tumor-adjacent lung showed the highest T cell clonality, higher than tumor, which suggests more focused antigenic responses in the adjacent lung. Of the top 100 tumor clones, a median of roughly 60 were detected in paired uninvolved adjacent lung; under 30 were also among that lung's top 100. Because multi-region tumor sequencing was not performed, intratumor heterogeneity could not be ruled out. Because the study design was exploratory, TCR variables were selected using unadjusted p-values without false-discovery rate correction.

TCR beta CDR3 regions were sequenced from DNA using the immunoSEQ Assay. The original methods were these. T cell density was computed as TCR beta template counts normalized to usable DNA estimated by amplifying housekeeping genes. Using the preseqR package, richness was estimated by extrapolating to 120,000 templates for tissue samples and 400,000 templates for PBMC samples. Clonality was defined as one minus Pielou's evenness. Tissue-enriched TCRs were identified through differential abundance testing performed on productive amino-acid clonotypes, with a minimum total count of 5 and an alpha of 0.1. The Jaccard Index and the Morisita Overlap Index were used to measure how much the repertoires overlapped between compartments. GLIPH grouped TCR beta CDR3s together with public tetramer-defined viral CDR3s, and a viral motif had to include at least three viral sequences and show V-gene enrichment. Imported from immuneACCESS, the table was reduced by TCRdb to in-frame sequences with V and J called. These copies leave out some clones; in studies compared against another copy, an unresolved V gene accounts for under half, and the cause of the remainder is not known. The V and J calls and the clone size are those of that table, but D and trimming were determined from the DNA. In all, the sample holds about 45,000 clones, and 80% to 85% of those were seen once. The top ten constitute over 15% of the sample.

At diagnosis, peripheral blood, uninvolved tumor-adjacent lung and tumor were collected and stored as a combination of fresh-frozen and FFPE material. For TCR repertoire profiling, the blood samples were analyzed as peripheral blood mononuclear cells. CDR1 and CDR2 are drawn from the germline V gene: SGHDN, FVKESK. V and J are truncated by 6 bases and 3 bases respectively, leaving an intervening sequence of 9 bases. From its cysteine to its phenylalanine, the CDR3 spans 12 amino acids. Only CDR3 DNA remains: 36 bases, in frame from the first base. Turning to this clone: No antigen is known for it. Base qualities are not recorded, but no much larger clone differs from it by a single base.

Recombination linked TRBV14 to TRBJ2-7; the D gene is perhaps TRBD2, on 6 matching bases. This TCR derives from a man aged 35 to 69 with stage III lung adenocarcinoma. The sample consisted of peripheral blood mononuclear cells, taken before any cancer treatment. The bases read TGTGCCAGCAGTAAGGACTACTACGAGCAGTACTTC. Its protein product is CASSKDYYEQYF.